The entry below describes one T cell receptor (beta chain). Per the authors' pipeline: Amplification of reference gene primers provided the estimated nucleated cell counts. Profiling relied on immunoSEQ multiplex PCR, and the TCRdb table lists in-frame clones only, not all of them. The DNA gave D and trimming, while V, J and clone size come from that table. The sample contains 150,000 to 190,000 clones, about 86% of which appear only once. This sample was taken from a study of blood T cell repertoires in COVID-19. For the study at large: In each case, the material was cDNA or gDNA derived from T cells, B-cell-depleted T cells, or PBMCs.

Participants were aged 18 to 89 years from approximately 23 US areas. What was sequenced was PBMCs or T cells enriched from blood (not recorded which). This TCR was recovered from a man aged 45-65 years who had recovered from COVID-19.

DNA for the CDR3: TGTGCCAGCAGCCGAGGGGGTATAGGGCTTAGCAATCAGCCCCAGCATTTT. Its protein product is CASSRGGIGLSNQPQHF. The chain employs TRBV3-1 (or the pseudogene TRBV3-2) and TRBJ1-5; possible D gene TRBD1, 6 bases. Germline values: CDR1 LGHDT, CDR2 YNNKEL (reference sequence). Trimming left V 4 bases short and J 0 bases short, with 16 bases between. CDR3 size: 17 residues.